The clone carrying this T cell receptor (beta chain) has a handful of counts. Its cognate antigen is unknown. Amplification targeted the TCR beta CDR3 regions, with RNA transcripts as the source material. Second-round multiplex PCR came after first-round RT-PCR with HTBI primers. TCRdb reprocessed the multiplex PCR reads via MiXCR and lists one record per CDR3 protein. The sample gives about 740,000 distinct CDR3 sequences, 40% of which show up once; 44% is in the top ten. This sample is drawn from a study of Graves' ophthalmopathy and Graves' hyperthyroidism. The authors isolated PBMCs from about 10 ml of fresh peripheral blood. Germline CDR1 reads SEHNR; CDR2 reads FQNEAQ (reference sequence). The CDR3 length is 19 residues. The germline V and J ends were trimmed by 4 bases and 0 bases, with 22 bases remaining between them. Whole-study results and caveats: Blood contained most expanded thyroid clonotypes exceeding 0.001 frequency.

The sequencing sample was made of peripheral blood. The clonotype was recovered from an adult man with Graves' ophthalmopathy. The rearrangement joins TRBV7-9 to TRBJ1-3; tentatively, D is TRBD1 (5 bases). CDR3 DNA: TGTGCCAGCAGCTCGGAGTTCGGCGACGACAGTTTCTCTGGAAACACCATATATTTT. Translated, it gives CASSSEFGDDSFSGNTIYF.